The clone carrying this T cell receptor (beta chain) appeared many times. What it binds is unknown. The sample originates from a study of breast tumors, draining lymph nodes, adjacent tissues. The study's findings and limits: Tumor TCR diversity was below lymph nodes but above nontumor tissue. Luminal-like breast cancer showed significantly greater tumor-nontumor repertoire similarity than basal-like breast cancer did.

Trimming shortened V by 6 bases and J by 1 base, and 18 bases separated the two germline ends. Germline values: CDR1 MNHNY, CDR2 SVGAGI (reference sequence). CDR3 length: 16 residues. Each CDR3 protein is one row after TCRdb ran MiXCR on the multiplex PCR reads. Of 200,000 or so distinct CDR3 sequences in the sample, approximately 31% were seen once. Axillary draining lymph nodes of breast cancer patients supplied the node samples. Source material: axillary lymph node tissue. The J gene is TRBJ1-1, the V gene TRBV6-6, with D tentatively TRBD1 (5 bases). The source of this sequence is a female donor with breast cancer. Some clones in this sample may be carry-over from other donors' samples. Here the CDR3 DNA reads TGTGCCAGCAGCTTACCTAACAGGAGAACGAACACTGAAGCTTTCTTT. Translation: CASSLPNRRTNTEAFF.